This entry is about one T cell receptor beta chain. This specimen comes from a study of blood T cell repertoires in COVID-19. For the study at large: From the United States, Italy and Spain came samples of acute and convalescent COVID-19.

The germline V gene encodes CDR1 SGHRS and CDR2 YFSETQ. The CDR3 length is 17 residues. V was clipped by 4 bases and J by 6 bases; unmatched bases: 15. Study members were between roughly 18 and 90 years old and lived in 20 to 25 US regions. Symptom resolution, clearance, or two negative PCRs marked donors in Cohort 3 as recovered. Sequenced by immunoSEQ multiplex PCR; TCRdb stores in-frame clones only, minus some. The sample has around 150,000 clones, over 75% seen once. Sequenced sample: PBMCs or T cells enriched from blood (not recorded which). The V call is TRBV5-1, the J call TRBJ2-1; TRBD2 aligns across 8 bases. The clonotype originates from a man aged 35-49 years who had recovered from COVID-19. The CDR3 protein is CASSPRTGGAYGNEQFF. The CDR3 nucleotides read TGCGCCAGCAGCCCCCGTACGGGGGGGGCCTACGGCAATGAGCAGTTCTTC.